The rows below give T cell receptor beta chains drawn from one sample of a study of T cells after yellow fever vaccination. MiXCR, applied by TCRdb to the 5' RACE reads, yields one record per CDR3 protein. The data contain about 130,000 distinct CDR3 sequences, over 8% of them singletons. The starting material was CD8+ T cells sorted from PBMCs, obtained on the day of the yellow fever booster vaccination. These receptor sequences come from a man aged 18 to 30 who received the YFV17D yellow fever vaccine. The CDR3 runs from the conserved cysteine through the conserved F or W. A D gene is named only where the DNA matches it firmly. Only part of the rows carry a size: once, few, many, or a class if the clone is expanded.

d_gene,v_gene,j_gene,abundance,CDR3aa,CDR3nt
NA,TRBV29-1,TRBJ1-1,NA,CSVVQGANTEAFF,TGCAGTGTGGTGCAGGGAGCGAACACTGAAGCTTTCTTT
NA,TRBV5-4,TRBJ2-1,NA,CASSGNRVNEQFF,TGTGCCAGCAGTGGGAATCGGGTGAATGAGCAGTTCTTC
NA,TRBV7-9,TRBJ2-1,NA,CASSLARDNEWDGTYNEQFF,TGTGCCAGCAGCTTAGCTAGGGACAATGAATGGGACGGTACCTACAATGAGCAGTTCTTC
NA,TRBV5-6,TRBJ2-6,few,CASSLGTVLVSGANVLTF,TGTGCCAGCAGCTTGGGTACAGTCTTGGTCTCTGGGGCCAACGTCCTGACTTTC
TRBD2,TRBV4-2,TRBJ2-7,many,CASSQEVAGSYEQYF,TGTGCCAGCAGCCAAGAGGTAGCGGGGTCCTACGAGCAGTACTTC
NA,TRBV6-2/TRBV6-3,TRBJ1-1,NA,CASSYSGVDTEAFF,TGTGCCAGCAGTTACTCAGGGGTGGACACTGAAGCTTTCTTT
NA,TRBV5-6,TRBJ1-5,NA,CASSLTTAYSNQPQHF,TGTGCCAGCAGCTTGACGACAGCTTATAGCAATCAGCCCCAGCATTTT
TRBD2,TRBV2,TRBJ2-5,NA,CASRLLAGGLRTQYF,TGTGCCAGCAGGCTACTAGCGGGGGGGCTTCGGACCCAGTACTTC
TRBD1,TRBV9,TRBJ1-4,NA,CASSSGTASEKLFF,TGTGCCAGCAGCTCCGGGACAGCCTCCGAAAAACTGTTTTTT
TRBD1,TRBV23-1,TRBJ2-3,few,CASSPSRQGGDNTDTQYF,TGCGCCAGCAGTCCCAGCCGACAGGGGGGGGACAACACAGATACGCAGTATTTT
TRBD1,TRBV7-6,TRBJ2-2,NA,CASSLPIGTGNTGELFF,TGTGCCAGCAGCTTACCAATAGGGACAGGGAACACCGGGGAGCTGTTTTTT
NA,TRBV5-1,TRBJ1-1,many,CASRVWADTEAFF,TGCGCCAGCCGGGTGTGGGCTGACACTGAAGCTTTCTTT
TRBD1,TRBV14,TRBJ2-7,many,CASSVGGRNYEQYF,TGTGCCAGCAGCGTAGGGGGCCGGAACTACGAGCAGTACTTC
NA,TRBV4-3,TRBJ1-1,NA,CASGWERGDTEAFF,TGCGCCAGCGGGTGGGAGAGGGGTGACACTGAAGCTTTCTTT
NA,TRBV6-6,TRBJ1-1,few,CASSYGGWVFTEAFF,TGTGCCAGCAGTTACGGGGGGTGGGTGTTCACTGAAGCTTTCTTT
TRBD2,TRBV10-3,TRBJ2-3,NA,CAIRGTSGATDTQYF,TGTGCCATCAGAGGGACTAGCGGGGCCACAGATACGCAGTATTTT
NA,TRBV6-2/TRBV6-3,TRBJ1-1,many,CASTSGTLSYTEAFF,TGTGCCAGCACCTCAGGGACACTCTCGTACACTGAAGCTTTCTTT
TRBD1,TRBV2,TRBJ1-2,few,CASSEGTGWADGYTF,TGTGCCAGCAGTGAGGGGACAGGGTGGGCGGACGGCTACACCTTC
TRBD2,TRBV4-1,TRBJ2-1,few,CASSPQGLAGGGPHF,TGCGCCAGCAGCCCCCAAGGGCTAGCGGGGGGGGGCCCCCACTTC
NA,TRBV13,TRBJ1-1,NA,CASSLVSGRAEAFF,TGTGCCAGCAGCTTAGTATCAGGGAGGGCTGAAGCTTTCTTT
TRBD2,TRBV10-3,TRBJ2-2,NA,CAISESTSGRTGELFF,TGTGCCATCAGTGAGTCGACGAGCGGGAGAACCGGGGAGCTGTTTTTT
TRBD2,TRBV7-6,TRBJ2-1,few,CASSSLARNYNEQFF,TGTGCCAGCAGCTCACTAGCGAGGAACTACAATGAGCAGTTCTTC
NA,TRBV19,TRBJ1-5,few,CASTSFGGQGQPQHF,TGTGCCAGTACCTCGTTCGGGGGCCAGGGTCAGCCCCAGCATTTT
TRBD2,TRBV4-1,TRBJ2-5,many,CASSQAERGRETQYF,TGCGCCAGCAGCCAAGCTGAGCGGGGGAGAGAGACCCAGTACTTC
NA,TRBV29-1,TRBJ2-2,NA,CSADGGLAGELFF,TGCAGCGCCGACGGGGGGCTGGCCGGGGAGCTGTTTTTT
TRBD1,TRBV3-1,TRBJ2-7,few,CASSHGTARSYEQYF,TGTGCCAGCAGCCACGGGACAGCCCGCTCCTACGAGCAGTACTTC
NA,TRBV18,TRBJ1-1,many,CASSPAGMNTEAFF,TGTGCCAGCTCACCGGCAGGGATGAACACTGAAGCTTTCTTT
NA,TRBV7-9,TRBJ1-3,few,CASSSSMSGNTIYF,TGTGCCAGCAGCTCTTCAATGTCTGGAAACACCATATATTTT
TRBD1,TRBV24-1,TRBJ1-5,few,CAVQGRSNQPQHF,TGTGCCGTACAGGGGAGGAGCAATCAGCCCCAGCATTTT
TRBD2,TRBV7-8,TRBJ2-5,many,CASSARTSGVKETQYF,TGTGCCAGCAGCGCCCGGACTAGCGGGGTGAAAGAGACCCAGTACTTC
NA,TRBV4-3,TRBJ1-3,few,CASSQDQSTASGNTIYF,TGCGCCAGCAGCCAAGATCAAAGCACAGCCTCTGGAAACACCATATATTTT
NA,TRBV4-3,TRBJ2-2,few,CASSQGAGGELFF,TGCGCCAGCAGCCAGGGGGCGGGCGGGGAGCTGTTTTTT
NA,TRBV13,TRBJ2-7,NA,CASSTPGGREQYF,TGTGCCAGCAGCACCCCTGGGGGCCGCGAGCAGTACTTC
NA,TRBV10-3,TRBJ1-1,NA,CAIGGLNTEAFF,TGTGCCATCGGGGGCCTGAACACTGAAGCTTTCTTT
NA,TRBV29-1,TRBJ2-3,few,CSAGDGRRNTQYF,TGCAGCGCAGGGGACGGACGGCGAAATACGCAGTATTTT
TRBD1,TRBV20-1,TRBJ1-1,few,CSARLHRGPSTEAFF,TGCAGTGCTAGACTCCACAGGGGGCCCAGCACTGAAGCTTTCTTT
TRBD2,TRBV24-1,TRBJ2-1,many,CATSDLTLAGNNEQFF,TGTGCCACCAGTGATTTGACGTTAGCGGGAAACAATGAGCAGTTCTTC
TRBD1,TRBV4-1,TRBJ2-7,many,CASSQDKGQYEQYF,TGCGCCAGCAGCCAAGATAAGGGACAGTACGAGCAGTACTTC
NA,TRBV28,TRBJ2-4,many,CASSSRRGSAKNIQYF,TGTGCCAGCAGCTCGCGTAGGGGCTCGGCCAAAAACATTCAGTACTTC
TRBD2,TRBV10-2,TRBJ2-1,NA,CASSESTGGSREQFF,TGCGCCAGCAGTGAGTCGACCGGGGGGTCGCGGGAGCAGTTCTTC
TRBD2,TRBV6-5,TRBJ2-5,NA,CASSYVPGGGETQYF,TGTGCCAGCAGTTACGTTCCTGGGGGGGGAGAGACCCAGTACTTC
NA,TRBV2,TRBJ2-7,many,CATGVLSYEQYF,TGTGCCACCGGGGTCCTCTCCTACGAGCAGTACTTC
NA,TRBV4-1,TRBJ1-5,NA,CASSQVRQDNQPQHF,TGCGCCAGCAGCCAAGTGCGACAGGACAATCAGCCCCAGCATTTT
NA,TRBV27,TRBJ2-7,few,CASSFREGYEQYF,TGTGCCAGCAGTTTCAGAGAGGGCTACGAGCAGTACTTC
NA,TRBV29-1,TRBJ1-1,few,CSVSENTEAFF,TGCAGCGTTAGTGAAAACACTGAAGCTTTCTTT
NA,TRBV4-2,TRBJ2-5,few,CASSQGILETQYF,TGTGCCAGCAGCCAAGGTATTTTGGAGACCCAGTACTTC
NA,TRBV6-6,TRBJ1-4,few,CASSYVAVEKLFF,TGTGCCAGCAGTTACGTGGCGGTTGAAAAACTGTTTTTT
TRBD2,TRBV11-2,TRBJ2-3,few,CASSLTGGRRDTQYF,TGTGCCAGCAGCTTGACGGGGGGGCGGAGAGATACGCAGTATTTT
NA,TRBV12-3/TRBV12-4,TRBJ2-2,NA,CASSFTGAYTGELFF,TGTGCCAGCAGTTTTACGGGGGCCTACACCGGGGAGCTGTTTTTT